Below are 26 T cell receptor beta chains sequenced from a single sample in a study of cytomegalovirus exposure and HLA in healthy donors (dated by TCRdb to the late 2010s). Libraries came from the immunoSEQ multiplex PCR assay. The multiplex PCR relied on a mix of 60 forward primers for TCR Vbeta segments and 13 reverse primers for TCR Jbeta segments. Here the immuneACCESS table is served through TCRdb, limited to in-frame sequences with V and J called. Missing clones are a known gap in these copies; in checked studies unresolved V genes cover under half, and the rest lacks a known reason. This sample holds about 120,000 clones; 75% to 85% were observed only once. The top ten clones comprise more than 2.5% of the sample. The material sequenced was PBMCs. These receptors originate from a male donor in good health and CMV-seronegative.

The chain is built from TRBV5-1 and TRBJ2-1; 7 nucleotides match TRBD2. Trimming cost V 2 bases and J 6 bases; bases outside gene matches: 8. This CDR3 comprises 15 residues. Germline V gene sequence: CDR1 SGHRS, CDR2 YFSETQ. In DNA, the CDR3 is TGCGCCAGCAGCTTCAGTGAAAGCGGGATCAATGAGCAGTTCTTC. Translated, it gives CASSFSESGINEQFF.

V usage is TRBV6-4 and J usage is TRBJ2-2; D uncertain. The CDR3 consists of 15 residues. Trimming took off 0 bases at V and 2 bases at J, with 7 bases between the two ends. In germline, CDR1 is MRHNA, CDR2 SNTAGT. The CDR3 sequence is CASSDSAFNTGELFF. CDR3 sequence (DNA): TGTGCCAGCAGTGACTCGGCATTCAACACCGGGGAGCTGTTTTTT.

This clone has only a few counts. The CDR3 DNA sequence: TGTGCCAGCAGTGAATCTAGCGGATTGGGAGATACGCAGTATTTT. As protein: CASSESSGLGDTQYF. The rearrangement uses TRBV2 and TRBJ2-3; 7 bases are a match to TRBD2. This CDR3 region has 15 residues. The germline CDR1 and CDR2 sequences are SNHLY and FYNNEI. The V and J ends lost 2 bases and 5 bases, in that order; junction bases with no gene match: 7.

The V gene is TRBV7-9, the J gene TRBJ2-1, with 8 nucleotides matching TRBD2. V lost 4 bases to trimming and J lost 2 bases; unmatched junction nucleotides: 7. This CDR3 spans 16 amino acids. Germline CDR1 reads SEHNR; CDR2 reads FQNEAQ (reference sequence). The DNA for the CDR3 is TGTGCCAGCAGCTCGATGAGCGGGAGACCCTACAATGAGCAGTTCTTC. Protein sequence: CASSSMSGRPYNEQFF. The full variable domain, completed using reference TRBV7-9 and TRBJ2-1, is DTGVSQNPRHKITKRGQNVTFRCDPISEHNRLYWYRQTLGQGPEFLTYFQNEAQLEKSRLLSDRFSAERPKGSFSTLEIQRTEQGDSAMYLCASSSMSGRPYNEQFFGPGTRLTVL.

The chain has TRBV28 and TRBJ1-5, with D unclear. Germline V gene lookup returns CDR1 MDHEN and CDR2 SYDVKM. Trimming removed 1 base from V and 0 bases from J, with 13 bases in between. There are 17 residues in the CDR3. The chain's CDR3 is CASSLSVIQDSNQPQHF. The CDR3, as DNA: TGTGCCAGCAGTTTATCGGTGATCCAAGATAGCAATCAGCCCCAGCATTTT.

CDR3 sequence reads: CASSLYTVSKLAGDSYEQYF. Here the CDR3 DNA reads TGTGCCAGCAGTTTATACACCGTTTCCAAACTAGCGGGGGATTCCTACGAGCAGTACTTC. This chain connects TRBV28 to TRBJ2-5; 11 positions match TRBD2. TRBJ2-7 matches the DNA end more closely, so the J call is doubtful. Germline CDR1 MDHEN, CDR2 SYDVKM. This CDR3 spans 20 amino acids.

V is TRBV4-3 and J is TRBJ1-6, with 7 bases identical to TRBD1. Unmatched junction bases numbered 6, after V lost 1 base and J lost 6 bases. This CDR3 comprises 16 residues. Germline V CDR1 and CDR2: LGHNA, YSLEER. CDR3 region: CASSQGWTGSNSPLHF. CDR3 sequence (DNA): TGCGCCAGCAGCCAAGGGTGGACAGGTTCTAATTCACCCCTCCACTTT.

This clone turned up a few times. The chain is built from TRBV9 and TRBJ1-6; TRBD1 is a possible D gene (5 bases). Germline values: CDR1 SGDLS, CDR2 YYNGEE. CDR3 length: 13 residues. V was cut by 0 bases and J by 11 bases, with 9 bases left in between. The CDR3 DNA is TGTGCCAGCAGCGTAGACGACAGCACACCCCTCCACTTT. This gives the protein CASSVDDSTPLHF.

As to this clone: A junction end diverges from the germline sequence, so it may reflect a read error. CDR3 coding DNA: TGTGCCAGCAGCCCATCGACAGGGTCTGGGGCCAACGGCCTGACTTTC. Protein: CASSPSTGSGANGLTF. The V and J genes are TRBV7-3 and TRBJ2-6, with 7 nucleotides matching TRBD1. The CDR3 loop spans 16 amino acids. Per germline, CDR1 SGHTA and CDR2 FQGTGA.

V usage is TRBV4-3 and J usage is TRBJ2-6; 9 positions agree with TRBD1. V lost 3 bases, J lost 2 bases, and 2 bases stayed unmatched. The CDR3 contains 16 residues. Germline-derived CDR1 and CDR2 are LGHNA and YSLEER. The DNA for the CDR3 is TGCGCCAGCAGCCACGGGACAGGGACTGGGGCCAACGTCCTGACTTTC. Its protein product is CASSHGTGTGANVLTF.

The rearrangement links TRBV5-1 to TRBJ2-1, with 7 bases lining up with TRBD2. CDR1 SGHRS and CDR2 YFSETQ come from the germline V gene. The CDR3 length is 16 residues. With V trimmed by 4 bases and J by 3 bases, 10 bases remained unmatched. CDR3 coding DNA: TGCGCCAGCAGCCGGGGCGGGAGCGGAGGCTACAATGAGCAGTTCTTC. This codes for CASSRGGSGGYNEQFF.

The V and J genes are TRBV6-4 and TRBJ2-2; 9 bases are a match to TRBD1. The CDR3 runs to 16 residues. V lost 4 bases to trimming and J lost 4 bases; unmatched junction nucleotides: 7. The V gene's germline CDR1 is MRHNA and CDR2 SNTAGT. CDR3 sequence reads: CASSVRTGVGTGELFF. The DNA of the CDR3 is TGTGCCAGCAGTGTCCGGACAGGGGTCGGCACCGGGGAGCTGTTTTTT.

The rearrangement links TRBV30 to TRBJ1-6; unclear D gene. The CDR3 sequence is 16 residues long. Germline CDR1 GTSNPN, CDR2 SVGIG (reference sequence). V was cut by 1 base and J by 0 bases, with 10 bases left in between. The CDR3 loop is CAWSGARLSYNSPLHF. The CDR3 nucleotides are TGTGCCTGGAGTGGGGCCCGGCTCTCCTATAATTCACCCCTCCACTTT.

This clone was seen more than once but under ten times. The V and J genes are TRBV27 and TRBJ2-4, with D possibly matching TRBD1 (6 bases). Per germline, CDR1 MNHEY and CDR2 SMNVEV (reference sequence). The V and J ends lost 6 bases and 3 bases respectively, with 18 bases between them. The CDR3 is made up of 16 amino acids. CDR3 sequence: CASSAKTGLGKNIQYF. The DNA for the CDR3 is TGTGCCAGCAGCGCTAAAACAGGGTTGGGCAAAAACATTCAGTACTTC.

V is TRBV5-4 and J is TRBJ2-3; 16 bases line up with TRBD2. With V trimmed by 4 bases and J by 4 bases, 3 bases remained unmatched. The CDR3 covers 16 residues. In germline, CDR1 is SGHNT, CDR2 YYREEE (reference sequence). The chain's CDR3 is CASSPGTSGRADTQYF. The CDR3 DNA is TGTGCCAGCAGCCCCGGGACTAGCGGGAGGGCAGATACGCAGTATTTT.

The genes are TRBV29-1 and TRBJ2-7; TRBD1 is a possible D gene (5 bases). In germline, CDR1 is SQVTM, CDR2 ANQGSEA. Trimming cost V 5 bases and J 3 bases, with 17 bases left between them. The CDR3 has 14 residues. The CDR3 region is CSVSLSGDSYEQYF. The CDR3 bases are TGCAGCGTTTCGCTCAGTGGCGACAGCTACGAGCAGTACTTC.

In its sample, this clone was seen once. The V gene is TRBV6-5, the J gene TRBJ2-7; TRBD1 agrees at 9 bases. V was clipped by 2 bases and J by 11 bases; unmatched bases: 13. The CDR3 length is 15 residues. The germline CDR1 and CDR2 sequences are MNHEY and SVGAGI. The CDR3 is CASSYRTGVWGVEYF. The CDR3 DNA sequence: TGTGCCAGCAGTTACCGGACAGGGGTATGGGGCGTGGAGTACTTC.

The chain uses TRBV10-1 and TRBJ2-1; 9 nucleotides line up with TRBD2. V gave up 0 bases and J gave up 10 bases; unmatched junction bases: 10. There are 16 residues in the CDR3. From germline, CDR1 is WNHNN and CDR2 SYGVQD (reference sequence). CDR3 protein: CASSESRGSGRNEQFF. As DNA, the CDR3 is TGCGCCAGCAGTGAGTCACGAGGTAGCGGGAGAAACGAGCAGTTCTTC.

The chain links TRBV4-2 to TRBJ1-6, with D tentatively TRBD1 (5 bases). CDR3 length equals 16 residues. CDR1 is LGHNA, CDR2 YNFKEQ, per germline. The germline V and J ends were trimmed by 1 base and 2 bases, with 9 bases remaining between them. The CDR3 spells CASSQGDYAYNSPLHF. The CDR3 DNA is TGTGCCAGCAGCCAAGGGGACTACGCCTATAATTCACCCCTCCACTTT.

The chain couples TRBV19 to TRBJ2-7, with D perhaps TRBD1 (6 bases). CDR1 and CDR2 (germline): LNHDA, SQIVND (reference sequence). The CDR3 runs to 14 residues. The V and J ends lost 9 bases and 3 bases respectively, with 18 bases between them. As DNA, the CDR3 is TGTGCCAGCGGTCCTCCGACAGGAAACTACGAGCAGTACTTC. Protein product: CASGPPTGNYEQYF. The full variable domain, with the rest looked up from reference TRBV19 and TRBJ2-7, is DGGITQSPKYLFRKEGQNVTLSCEQNLNHDAMYWYRQDPGQGLRLIYYSQIVNDFQKGDIAEGYSVSREKKESFPLTVTSAQKNPTAFYLCASGPPTGNYEQYFGPGTRLTVT.

This chain connects TRBV4-3 to TRBJ2-3, with 15 bases aligning to TRBD2. The V segment lost 4 bases and the J segment 2 bases; nucleotides outside the gene matches: 10. Germline V gives CDR1 LGHNA, CDR2 YSLEER. This CDR3 is 19 amino acids long. The CDR3 DNA follows: TGCGCCAGCAGCCTTCGGACTAGCGGGGGGGAGATAAACACAGATACGCAGTATTTT. Translating gives CASSLRTSGGEINTDTQYF.

The chain has TRBV28 and TRBJ2-7; 9 nucleotides agree with TRBD1. Germline V lookup: CDR1 MDHEN, CDR2 SYDVKM. The CDR3 is 14 amino acids. The V segment lost 3 bases and the J segment 7 bases; nucleotides outside the gene matches: 7. The CDR3 nucleotides read TGTGCCAGCAGTTTTGGGGACAGGGCCTGGGAGCAGTACTTC. Protein: CASSFGDRAWEQYF. Together with reference TRBV28 and TRBJ2-7, the CDR3 gives the full variable domain: DVKVTQSSRYLVKRTGEKVFLECVQDMDHENMFWYRQDPGLGLRLIYFSYDVKMKEKGDIPEGYSVSREKKERFSLILESASTNQTSMYLCASSFGDRAWEQYFGPGTRLTVT.

The chain uses TRBV7-9 and TRBJ2-3; 15 bases align to TRBD2. This CDR3 contains 18 residues. The J segment lost 3 bases and the V segment lost 3 bases, leaving 7 bases of the junction unmatched. The germline V gene encodes CDR1 SEHNR and CDR2 FQNEAQ (reference sequence). The CDR3 sequence is CASSFSGLAGGWTDTQYF. For the CDR3, the DNA is TGTGCCAGCAGCTTTTCGGGACTAGCGGGAGGATGGACAGATACGCAGTATTTT.

The chain links TRBV11-2 to TRBJ1-2; no definite D call. CDR1 and CDR2 (germline): SGHAT, FQNNGV. The CDR3 length is 13 residues. V was cut by 3 bases and J by 5 bases, with 10 bases left in between. CDR3 in amino acids: CASSFSVSYGYTF. CDR3 nucleotide sequence: TGTGCCAGCAGCTTCTCCGTCTCGTATGGCTACACCTTC.

The chain is built from TRBV7-2 and TRBJ1-5, with no clear D. The germline V and J ends were trimmed by 1 base and 1 base, with 5 bases remaining between them. Germline loops: CDR1 SGHTA, CDR2 FQGNSA. The CDR3 covers 14 residues. The DNA of the CDR3 is TGTGCCAGCAGCTTAGGGGCCAGCAATCAGCCCCAGCATTTT. It yields the protein CASSLGASNQPQHF.

The chain employs TRBV9 and TRBJ1-4, with TRBD1 matching 7 bases. CDR1 is SGDLS, CDR2 YYNGEE, per germline. The CDR3 runs to 15 residues. The V segment lost 3 bases and the J segment 7 bases; nucleotides outside the gene matches: 9. CDR3 in DNA: TGTGCCAGCAGCGAGGCAGGGGGTATTGGTGAAAAACTGTTTTTT. Residues: CASSEAGGIGEKLFF. The variable domain in full, with the rest retrieved from reference TRBV9 and TRBJ1-4, is DSGVTQTPKHLITATGQRVTLRCSPRSGDLSVYWYQQSLDQGLQFLIQYYNGEERAKGNILERFSAQQFPDLHSELNLSSLELGDSALYFCASSEAGGIGEKLFFGSGTQLSVL.